The clone carrying this TCR beta chain came up once. The data stem from a study of patients and donors after allogeneic stem cell transplantation. From the RT-PCR reads, TCRdb called clonotypes with MiXCR, one entry per CDR3 protein. The table has some 150,000 distinct CDR3 sequences, over 30% seen once. Sample: blood, either unsorted or a sorted T cell fraction (not recorded which). The receptor was isolated from a human donor who was either an allogeneic HSCT recipient or a stem cell or donor lymphocyte infusion donor (not recorded which). It is not recorded whose cells these are; they may come from a transplant donor.

The CDR3 DNA reads as TGCGCCAGCAGCCAAGGGGGATCTTCGGGACAGGGGACCCGGCAGTTCTTC. Protein: CASSQGGSSGQGTRQFF. The chain links TRBV4-3 to TRBJ2-1; 10 positions agree with TRBD1. The CDR3 is made up of 17 amino acids. Looked up from germline, CDR1 is LGHNA and CDR2 is YSLEER. V lost 1 base to trimming and J lost 12 bases; unmatched junction nucleotides: 15.